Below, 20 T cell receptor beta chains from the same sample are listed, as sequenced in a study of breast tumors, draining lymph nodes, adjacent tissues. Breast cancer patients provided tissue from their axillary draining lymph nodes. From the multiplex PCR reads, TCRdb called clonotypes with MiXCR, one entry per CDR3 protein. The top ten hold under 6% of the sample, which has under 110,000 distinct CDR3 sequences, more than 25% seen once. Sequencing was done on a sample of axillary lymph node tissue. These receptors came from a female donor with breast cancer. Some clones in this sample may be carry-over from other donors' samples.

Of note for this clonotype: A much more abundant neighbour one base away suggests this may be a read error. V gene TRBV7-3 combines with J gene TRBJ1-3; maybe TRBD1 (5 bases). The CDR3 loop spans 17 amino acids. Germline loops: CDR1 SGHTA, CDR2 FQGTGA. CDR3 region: CASGHRWGKRSGNPIYF. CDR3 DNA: TGTGCCAGCGGCCATAGGTGGGGGAAGAGGTCTGGAAACCCCATATATTTT.

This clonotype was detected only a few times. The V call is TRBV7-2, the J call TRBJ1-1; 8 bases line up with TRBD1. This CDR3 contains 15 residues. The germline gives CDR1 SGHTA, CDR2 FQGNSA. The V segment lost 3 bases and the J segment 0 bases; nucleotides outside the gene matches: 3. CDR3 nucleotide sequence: TGTGCCAGCAGCTTCCGGGACAGGCTGAACACTGAAGCTTTCTTT. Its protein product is CASSFRDRLNTEAFF.

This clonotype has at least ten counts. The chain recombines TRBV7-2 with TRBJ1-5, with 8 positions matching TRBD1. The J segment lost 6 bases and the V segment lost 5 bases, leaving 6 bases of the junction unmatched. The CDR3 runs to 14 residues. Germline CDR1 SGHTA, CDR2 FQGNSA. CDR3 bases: TGTGCCAGCAGCCGTCCAGGGGGCGGTCAGCCCCAGCATTTT. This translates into CASSRPGGGQPQHF.

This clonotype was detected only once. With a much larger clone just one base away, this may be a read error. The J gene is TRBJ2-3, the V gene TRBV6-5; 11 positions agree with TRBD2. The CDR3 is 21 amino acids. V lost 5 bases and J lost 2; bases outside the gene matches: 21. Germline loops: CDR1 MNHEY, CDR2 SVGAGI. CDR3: CASSEGFRGLAGGSHTDTQYF. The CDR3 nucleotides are TGTGCCAGCAGTGAGGGATTTAGAGGGCTAGCGGGAGGTTCGCACACAGATACGCAGTATTTT.

CDR3 loop: CASSLYRARGSGELFF. The CDR3 DNA follows: TGTGCCAGCAGCTTGTACAGGGCGAGAGGGTCCGGGGAGCTGTTTTTT. The chain recombines TRBV5-6 with TRBJ2-2; a possible D gene is TRBD1 (6 bases). Germline loops: CDR1 SGHDT, CDR2 YYEEEE. V lost 1 base and J lost 6, with 16 bases in between. This CDR3 is built from 16 residues.

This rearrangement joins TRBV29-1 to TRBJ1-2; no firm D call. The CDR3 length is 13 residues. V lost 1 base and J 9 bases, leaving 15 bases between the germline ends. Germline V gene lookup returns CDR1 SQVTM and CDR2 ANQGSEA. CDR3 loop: CSVEGPGLQCYTF. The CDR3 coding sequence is TGCAGCGTTGAAGGTCCGGGATTACAATGCTACACCTTC.

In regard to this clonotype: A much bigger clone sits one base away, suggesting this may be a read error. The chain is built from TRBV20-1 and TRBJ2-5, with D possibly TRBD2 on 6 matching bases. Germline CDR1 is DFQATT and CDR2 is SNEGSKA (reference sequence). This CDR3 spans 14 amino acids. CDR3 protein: CSASTGTAQATQYF. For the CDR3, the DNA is TGCAGCGCCTCGACGGGGACTGCTCAAGCGACCCAGTACTTC.

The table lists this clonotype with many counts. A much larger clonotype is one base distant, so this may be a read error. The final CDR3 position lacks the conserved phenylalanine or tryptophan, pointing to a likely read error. This chain's CDR3 is CASSTSTGGETQYL. The CDR3 coding sequence is TGTGCCAGCAGCACAAGTACAGGAGGGGAGACCCAGTACCTC. The chain links TRBV7-9 to TRBJ2-5; maybe TRBD2 (6 bases). The V end was cut by 5 bases, the J end by 5 bases, with 15 bases between. This CDR3 is built from 14 residues. Germline V CDR1 and CDR2: SEHNR, FQNEAQ (reference sequence).

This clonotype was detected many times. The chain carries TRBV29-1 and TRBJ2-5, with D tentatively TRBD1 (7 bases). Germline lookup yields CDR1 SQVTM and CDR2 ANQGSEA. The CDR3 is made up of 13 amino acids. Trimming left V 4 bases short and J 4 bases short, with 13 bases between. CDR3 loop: CSVVRQGGETQYF. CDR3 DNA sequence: TGCAGCGTTGTCAGGCAGGGGGGAGAGACCCAGTACTTC.

The CDR3 region has the DNA TGTGCCAGCAGTTCTCCGGGACAGGGGGCTGGGGCCAACGTCCTGACTTTC. Translated, it gives CASSSPGQGAGANVLTF. V is TRBV19 and J is TRBJ2-6; 11 bases map to TRBD1. Germline V gene data show CDR1 as LNHDA and CDR2 as SQIVND (reference sequence). Trimming took 9 bases from V and 2 from J; bases not matched to a gene: 9. The CDR3 spans 17 residues.

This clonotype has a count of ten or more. The CDR3 DNA reads as TGTGCCAGCAGCGAACAGGGGGCGGGAAACACCATATATTTT. Protein: CASSEQGAGNTIYF. The rearrangement links TRBV9 to TRBJ1-3; 9 nucleotides agree with TRBD1. The V segment lost 3 bases and the J segment 4 bases; nucleotides outside the gene matches: 2. Germline V CDR1 and CDR2: SGDLS, YYNGEE. This CDR3 contains 14 residues.

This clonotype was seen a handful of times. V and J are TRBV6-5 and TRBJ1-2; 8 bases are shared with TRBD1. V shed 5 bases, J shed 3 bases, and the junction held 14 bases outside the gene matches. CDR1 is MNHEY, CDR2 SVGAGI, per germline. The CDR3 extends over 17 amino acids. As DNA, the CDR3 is TGTGCCAGCAGTCAACCAATCGGGACAGGTGACCACTATGGCTACACCTTC. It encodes CASSQPIGTGDHYGYTF.

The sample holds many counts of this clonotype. DNA for the CDR3: TGTGCCAGCATCCGGAACAACAGGGGTGACGAAAAACTGTTTTTT. Its translation: CASIRNNRGDEKLFF. This sequence joins TRBV6-6 and TRBJ1-4, with 7 bases that match TRBD1. The CDR3 length is 15 residues. Trimming removed 7 bases from V and 8 bases from J; junction bases left unmatched: 13. Germline V gene sequence: CDR1 MNHNY, CDR2 SVGAGI (reference sequence).

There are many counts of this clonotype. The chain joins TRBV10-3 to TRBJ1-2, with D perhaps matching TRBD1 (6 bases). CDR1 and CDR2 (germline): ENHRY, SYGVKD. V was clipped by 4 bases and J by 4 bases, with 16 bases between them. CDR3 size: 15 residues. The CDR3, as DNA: TGTGCCATCAGTGGGGCGACGAGGGGGTCCTATGGCTACACCTTC. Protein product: CAISGATRGSYGYTF.

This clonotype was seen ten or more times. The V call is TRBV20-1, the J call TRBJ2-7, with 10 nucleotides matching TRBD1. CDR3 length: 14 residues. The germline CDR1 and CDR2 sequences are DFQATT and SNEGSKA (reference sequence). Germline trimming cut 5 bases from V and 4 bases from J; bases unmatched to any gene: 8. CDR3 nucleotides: TGCAGTGCTGTCCGGGACAGGGGCATTTACGAGCAGTACTTC. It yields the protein CSAVRDRGIYEQYF.

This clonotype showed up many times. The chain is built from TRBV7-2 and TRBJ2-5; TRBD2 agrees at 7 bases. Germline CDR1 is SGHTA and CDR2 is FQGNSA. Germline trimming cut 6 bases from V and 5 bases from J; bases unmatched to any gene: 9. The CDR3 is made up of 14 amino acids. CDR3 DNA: TGTGCCAGCAGTACGGGGGGAGGGTTGGAGACCCAGTACTTC. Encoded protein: CASSTGGGLETQYF.

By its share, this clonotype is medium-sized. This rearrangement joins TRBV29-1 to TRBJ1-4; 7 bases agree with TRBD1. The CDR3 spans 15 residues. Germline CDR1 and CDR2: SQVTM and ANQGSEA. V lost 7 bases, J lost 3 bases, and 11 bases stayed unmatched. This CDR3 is CSGLFTGDANEKLFF. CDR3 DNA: TGCAGCGGTCTTTTTACAGGGGATGCTAATGAAAAACTGTTTTTT. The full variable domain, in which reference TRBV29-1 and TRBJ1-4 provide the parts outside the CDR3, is SAVISQKPSRDICQRGTSLTIQCQVDSQVTMMFWYRQQPGQSLTLIATANQGSEATYESGFVIDKFPISRPNLTFSTLTVSNMSPEDSSIYLCSGLFTGDANEKLFFGSGTQLSVL.

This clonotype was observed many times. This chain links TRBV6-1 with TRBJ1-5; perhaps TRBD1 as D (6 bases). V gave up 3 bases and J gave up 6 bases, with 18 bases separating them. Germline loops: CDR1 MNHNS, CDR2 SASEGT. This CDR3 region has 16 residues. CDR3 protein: CASSDGGLGTSQPQHF. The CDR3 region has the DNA TGTGCCAGCAGTGACGGGGGGCTGGGGACATCTCAGCCCCAGCATTTT.

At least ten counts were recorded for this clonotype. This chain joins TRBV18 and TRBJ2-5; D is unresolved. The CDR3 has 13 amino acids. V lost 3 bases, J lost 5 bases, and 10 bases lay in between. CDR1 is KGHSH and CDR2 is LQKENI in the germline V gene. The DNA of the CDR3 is TGTGCCAGCTCACCGCGCAGTCGCGAGACCCAGTACTTC. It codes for CASSPRSRETQYF.

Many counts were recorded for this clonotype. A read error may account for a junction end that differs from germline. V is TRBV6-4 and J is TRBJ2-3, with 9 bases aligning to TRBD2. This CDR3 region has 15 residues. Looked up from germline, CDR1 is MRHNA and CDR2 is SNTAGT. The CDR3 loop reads CASSHSLAGLTRQYF. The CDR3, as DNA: TGTGCCAGCAGTCACTCCCTAGCGGGACTCACTCGGCAGTATTTT.